What follows describes a single TCR beta chain. The assay was immunoSEQ multiplex PCR, and TCRdb's table has in-frame clones only and misses some. Of about 190,000 clones listed, 65% to 80% are singletons. This entry belongs to a study of blood T cell repertoires in COVID-19. Background on the study: PBMCs, B-cell-depleted T cells, or T cells provided the cDNA or gDNA that made up the material.

Germline V gives CDR1 LNHDA, CDR2 SQIVND (reference sequence). The CDR3 spans 14 residues. Between the trimmed V and J ends, which lost 1 base and 1 base, there was a span of 7 bases. Sequencing was done on a sample of peripheral blood. The chain combines TRBV19 with TRBJ2-5; no clear D. This receptor was taken from a man in his fifties or sixties who had recovered from COVID-19. CDR3 region: CASSIGVVQETQYF. The DNA of the CDR3 is TGTGCCAGTAGTATAGGAGTCGTCCAAGAGACCCAGTACTTC.